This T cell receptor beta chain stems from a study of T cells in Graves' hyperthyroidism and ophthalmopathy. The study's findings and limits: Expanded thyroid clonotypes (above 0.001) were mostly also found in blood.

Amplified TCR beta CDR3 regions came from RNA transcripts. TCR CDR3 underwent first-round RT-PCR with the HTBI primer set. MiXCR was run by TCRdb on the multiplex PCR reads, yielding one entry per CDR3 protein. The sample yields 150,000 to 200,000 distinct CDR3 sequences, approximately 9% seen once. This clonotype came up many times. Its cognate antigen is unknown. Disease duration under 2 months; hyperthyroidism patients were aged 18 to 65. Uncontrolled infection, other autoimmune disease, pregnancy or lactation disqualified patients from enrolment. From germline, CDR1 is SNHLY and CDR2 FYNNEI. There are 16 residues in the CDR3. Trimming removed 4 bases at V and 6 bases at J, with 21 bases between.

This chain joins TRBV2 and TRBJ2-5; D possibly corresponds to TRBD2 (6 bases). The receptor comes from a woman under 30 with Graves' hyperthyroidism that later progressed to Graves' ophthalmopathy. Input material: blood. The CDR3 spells CASSGPSSGRPKTQYF. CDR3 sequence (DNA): TGTGCCAGCAGTGGGCCCTCGTCAGGGAGGCCGAAGACCCAGTACTTC.